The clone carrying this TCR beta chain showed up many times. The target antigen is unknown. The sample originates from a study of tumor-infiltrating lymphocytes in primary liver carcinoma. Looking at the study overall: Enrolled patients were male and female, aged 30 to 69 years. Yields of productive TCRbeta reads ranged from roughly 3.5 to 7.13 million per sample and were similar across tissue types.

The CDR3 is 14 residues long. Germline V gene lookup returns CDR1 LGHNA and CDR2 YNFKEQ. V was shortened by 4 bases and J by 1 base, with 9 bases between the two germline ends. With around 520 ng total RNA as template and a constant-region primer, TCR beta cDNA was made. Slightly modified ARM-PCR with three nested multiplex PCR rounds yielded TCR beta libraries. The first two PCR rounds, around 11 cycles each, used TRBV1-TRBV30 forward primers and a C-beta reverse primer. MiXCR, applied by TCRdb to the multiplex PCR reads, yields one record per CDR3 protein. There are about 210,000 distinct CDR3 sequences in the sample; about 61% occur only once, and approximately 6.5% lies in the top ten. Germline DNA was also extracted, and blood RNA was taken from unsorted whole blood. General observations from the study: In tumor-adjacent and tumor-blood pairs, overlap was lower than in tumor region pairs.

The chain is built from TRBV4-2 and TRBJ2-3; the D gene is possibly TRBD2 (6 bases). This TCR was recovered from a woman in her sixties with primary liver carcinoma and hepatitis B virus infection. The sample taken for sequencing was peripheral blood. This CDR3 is CASSLERGTDTQYF. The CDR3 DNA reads TGTGCCAGCAGCCTGGAGCGGGGCACAGATACGCAGTATTTT.